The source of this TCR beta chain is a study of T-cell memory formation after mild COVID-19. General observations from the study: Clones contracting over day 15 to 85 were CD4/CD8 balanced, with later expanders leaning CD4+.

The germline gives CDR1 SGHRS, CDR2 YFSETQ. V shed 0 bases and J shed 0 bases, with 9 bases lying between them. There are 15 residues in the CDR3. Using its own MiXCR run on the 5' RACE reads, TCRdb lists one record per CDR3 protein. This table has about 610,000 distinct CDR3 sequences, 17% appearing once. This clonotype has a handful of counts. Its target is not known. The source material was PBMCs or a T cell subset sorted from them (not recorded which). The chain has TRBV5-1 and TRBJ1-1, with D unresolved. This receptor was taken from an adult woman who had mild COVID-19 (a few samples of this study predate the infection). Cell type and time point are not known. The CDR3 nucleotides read TGCGCCAGCAGCTTGGACCCGGGAATGAACACTGAAGCTTTCTTT. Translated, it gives CASSLDPGMNTEAFF.